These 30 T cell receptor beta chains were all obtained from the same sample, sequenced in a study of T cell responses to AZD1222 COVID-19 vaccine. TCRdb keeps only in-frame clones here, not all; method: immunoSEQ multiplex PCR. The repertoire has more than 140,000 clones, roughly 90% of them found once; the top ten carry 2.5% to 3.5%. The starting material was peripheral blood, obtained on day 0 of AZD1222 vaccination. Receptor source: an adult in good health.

The CDR3 loop is CASSYPNNEQFF. CDR3 in DNA: TGTGCCAGCAGTTACCCGAACAATGAGCAGTTCTTC. The chain links TRBV6-2 or TRBV6-3 to TRBJ2-1; D remains unclear. Germline-derived CDR1 and CDR2 are MNHEY and SVGEGT. The V and J ends lost 2 bases and 5 bases respectively, with 4 bases between them. The CDR3 has 12 residues.

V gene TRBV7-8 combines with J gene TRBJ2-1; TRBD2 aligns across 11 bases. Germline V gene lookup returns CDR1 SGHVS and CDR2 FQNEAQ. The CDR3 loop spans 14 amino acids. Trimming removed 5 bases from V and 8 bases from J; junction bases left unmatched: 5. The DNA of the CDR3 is TGTGCCAGCAGCACGGGACTAGCGGCGGATGAGCAGTTCTTC. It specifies CASSTGLAADEQFF.

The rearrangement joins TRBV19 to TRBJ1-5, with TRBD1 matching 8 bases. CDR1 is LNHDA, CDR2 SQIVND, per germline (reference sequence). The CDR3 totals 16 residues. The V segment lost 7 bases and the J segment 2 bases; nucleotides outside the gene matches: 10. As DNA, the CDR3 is TGTGCCAGTAAATGGCAGGGGGCAGGTGGCAATCAGCCCCAGCATTTT. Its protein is CASKWQGAGGNQPQHF.

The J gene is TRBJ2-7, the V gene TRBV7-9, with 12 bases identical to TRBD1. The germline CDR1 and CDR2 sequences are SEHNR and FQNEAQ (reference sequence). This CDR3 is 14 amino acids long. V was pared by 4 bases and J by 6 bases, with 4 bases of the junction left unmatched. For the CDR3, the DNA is TGTGCCAGCAGCTCTGGGGACAGGGGGCGCGAGCAGTACTTC. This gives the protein CASSSGDRGREQYF. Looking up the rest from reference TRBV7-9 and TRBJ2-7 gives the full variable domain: DTGVSQNPRHKITKRGQNVTFRCDPISEHNRLYWYRQTLGQGPEFLTYFQNEAQLEKSRLLSDRFSAERPKGSFSTLEIQRTEQGDSAMYLCASSSGDRGREQYFGPGTRLTVT.

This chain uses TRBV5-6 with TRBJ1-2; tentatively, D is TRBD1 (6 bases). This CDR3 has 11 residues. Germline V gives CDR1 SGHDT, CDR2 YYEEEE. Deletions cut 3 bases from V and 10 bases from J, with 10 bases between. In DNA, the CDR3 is TGTGCCAGCAGCTCAGGACAGATCTACACCTTC. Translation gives CASSSGQIYTF.

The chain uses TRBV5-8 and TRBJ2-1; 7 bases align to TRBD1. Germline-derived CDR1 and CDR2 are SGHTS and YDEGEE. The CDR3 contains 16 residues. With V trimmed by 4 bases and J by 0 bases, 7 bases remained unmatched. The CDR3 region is CASSDYRGHSYNEQFF. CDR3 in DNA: TGTGCCAGCAGCGACTACAGGGGCCACTCCTACAATGAGCAGTTCTTC.

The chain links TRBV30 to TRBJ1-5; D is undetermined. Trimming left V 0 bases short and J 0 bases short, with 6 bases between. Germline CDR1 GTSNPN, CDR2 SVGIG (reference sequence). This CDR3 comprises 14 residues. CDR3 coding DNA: TGTGCCTGGAGTGTACATCTTAGCAATCAGCCCCAGCATTTT. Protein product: CAWSVHLSNQPQHF.

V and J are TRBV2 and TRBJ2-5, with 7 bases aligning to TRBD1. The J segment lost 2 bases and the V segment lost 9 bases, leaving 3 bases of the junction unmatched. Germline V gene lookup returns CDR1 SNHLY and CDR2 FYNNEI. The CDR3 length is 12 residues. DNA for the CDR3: TGTGCCAGAGGGACAGTACAAGAGACCCAGTACTTC. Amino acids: CARGTVQETQYF.

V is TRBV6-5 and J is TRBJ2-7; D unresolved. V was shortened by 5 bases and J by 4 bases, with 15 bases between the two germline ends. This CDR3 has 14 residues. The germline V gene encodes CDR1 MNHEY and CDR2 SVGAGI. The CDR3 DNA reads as TGTGCCAGCAGTCCCCAAAGGACGCTTTACGAGCAGTACTTC. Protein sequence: CASSPQRTLYEQYF.

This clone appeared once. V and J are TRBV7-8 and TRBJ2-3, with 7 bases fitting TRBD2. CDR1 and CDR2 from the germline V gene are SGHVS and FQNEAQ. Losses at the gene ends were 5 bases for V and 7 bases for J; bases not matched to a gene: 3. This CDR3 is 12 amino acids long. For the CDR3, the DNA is TGTGCCAGCAGCCCTAGCGGATATACGCAGTATTTT. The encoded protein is CASSPSGYTQYF.

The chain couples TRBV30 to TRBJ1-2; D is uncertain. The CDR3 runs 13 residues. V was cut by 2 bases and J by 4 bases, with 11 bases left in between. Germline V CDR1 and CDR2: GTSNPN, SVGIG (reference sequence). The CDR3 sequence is CAWSPEGIYGYTF. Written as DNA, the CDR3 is TGTGCCTGGAGTCCGGAGGGAATCTATGGCTACACCTTC.

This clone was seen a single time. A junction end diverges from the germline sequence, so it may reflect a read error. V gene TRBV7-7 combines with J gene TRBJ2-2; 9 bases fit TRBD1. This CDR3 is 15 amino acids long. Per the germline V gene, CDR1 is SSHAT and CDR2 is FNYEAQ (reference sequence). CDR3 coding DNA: TGTGCTAGCAGCTCGACAGGGGGTCACACCGGGGAGCTGTTTTTT. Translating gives CASSSTGGHTGELFF.

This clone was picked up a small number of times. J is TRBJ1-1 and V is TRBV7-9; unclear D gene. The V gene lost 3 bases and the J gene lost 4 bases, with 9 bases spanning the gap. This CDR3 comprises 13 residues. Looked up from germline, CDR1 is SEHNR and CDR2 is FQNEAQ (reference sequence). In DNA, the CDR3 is TGTGCCAGCAGCTTGACTAGCACCACTGAAGCTTTCTTT. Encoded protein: CASSLTSTTEAFF.

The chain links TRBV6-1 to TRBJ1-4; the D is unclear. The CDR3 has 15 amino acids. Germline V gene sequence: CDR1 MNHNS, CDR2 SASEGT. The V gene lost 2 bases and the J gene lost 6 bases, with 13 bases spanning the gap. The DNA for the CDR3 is TGTGCCAGCAGTGAATATCGGCCCTCCGATGAAAAACTGTTTTTT. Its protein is CASSEYRPSDEKLFF.

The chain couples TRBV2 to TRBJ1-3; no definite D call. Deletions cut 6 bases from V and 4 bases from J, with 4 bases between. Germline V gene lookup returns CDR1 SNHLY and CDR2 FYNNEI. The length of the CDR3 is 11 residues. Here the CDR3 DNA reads TGTGCCAGCAGGGCAGGAAACACCATATATTTT. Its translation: CASRAGNTIYF.

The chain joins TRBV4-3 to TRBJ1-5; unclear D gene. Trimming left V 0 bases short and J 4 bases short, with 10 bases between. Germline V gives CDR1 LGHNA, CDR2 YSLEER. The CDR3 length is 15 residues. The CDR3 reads CASSQDGADNQPQHF. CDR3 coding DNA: TGCGCCAGCAGCCAAGATGGCGCAGATAATCAGCCCCAGCATTTT.

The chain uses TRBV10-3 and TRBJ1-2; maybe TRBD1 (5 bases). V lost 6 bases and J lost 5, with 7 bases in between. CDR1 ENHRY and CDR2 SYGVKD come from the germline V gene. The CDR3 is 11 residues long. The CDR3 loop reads CAIRWGYGYTF. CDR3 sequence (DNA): TGTGCCATCAGGTGGGGGTATGGCTACACCTTC.

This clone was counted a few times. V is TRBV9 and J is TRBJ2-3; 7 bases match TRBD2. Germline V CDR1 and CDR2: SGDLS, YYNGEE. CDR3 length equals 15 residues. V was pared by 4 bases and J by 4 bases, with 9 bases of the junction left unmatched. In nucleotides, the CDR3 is TGTGCCAGCAGCCCCCAGTGGGCGGGGGCAGATACGCAGTATTTT. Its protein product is CASSPQWAGADTQYF. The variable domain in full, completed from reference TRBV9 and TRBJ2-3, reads DSGVTQTPKHLITATGQRVTLRCSPRSGDLSVYWYQQSLDQGLQFLIQYYNGEERAKGNILERFSAQQFPDLHSELNLSSLELGDSALYFCASSPQWAGADTQYFGPGTRLTVL.

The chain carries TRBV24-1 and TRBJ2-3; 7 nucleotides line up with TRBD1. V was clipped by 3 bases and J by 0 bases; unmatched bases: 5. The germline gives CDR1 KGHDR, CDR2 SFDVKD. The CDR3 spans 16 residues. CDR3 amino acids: CATSDPPGQSTDTQYF. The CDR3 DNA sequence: TGTGCCACCAGTGATCCCCCGGGACAGAGCACAGATACGCAGTATTTT.

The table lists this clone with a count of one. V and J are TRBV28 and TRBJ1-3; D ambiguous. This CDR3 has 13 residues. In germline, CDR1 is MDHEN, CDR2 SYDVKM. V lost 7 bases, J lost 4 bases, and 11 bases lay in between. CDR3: CASTPGSGNTIYF. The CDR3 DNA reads TGTGCCAGCACCCCCGGGAGCGGAAACACCATATATTTT.

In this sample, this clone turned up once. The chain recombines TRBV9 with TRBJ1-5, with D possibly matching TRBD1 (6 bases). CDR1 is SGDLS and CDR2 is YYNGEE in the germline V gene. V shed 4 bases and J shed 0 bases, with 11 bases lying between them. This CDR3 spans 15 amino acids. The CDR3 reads CASSPGDNSNQPQHF. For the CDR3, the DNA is TGTGCCAGCAGCCCGGGGGACAATAGCAATCAGCCCCAGCATTTT.

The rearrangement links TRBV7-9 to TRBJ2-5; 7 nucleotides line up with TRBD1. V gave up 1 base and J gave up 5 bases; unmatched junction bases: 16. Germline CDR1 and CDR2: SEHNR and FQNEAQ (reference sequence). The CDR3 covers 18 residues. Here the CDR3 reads CASSLGGGASAWTETQYF. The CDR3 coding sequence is TGTGCCAGCAGCTTAGGAGGGGGCGCTTCGGCTTGGACGGAGACCCAGTACTTC.

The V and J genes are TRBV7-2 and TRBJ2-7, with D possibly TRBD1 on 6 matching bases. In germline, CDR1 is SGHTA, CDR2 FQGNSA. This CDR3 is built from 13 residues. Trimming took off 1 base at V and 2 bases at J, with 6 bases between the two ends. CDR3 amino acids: CASSLGDTYEQYF. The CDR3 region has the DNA TGTGCCAGCAGCTTAGGGGACACCTACGAGCAGTACTTC. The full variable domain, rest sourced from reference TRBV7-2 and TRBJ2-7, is GAGVSQSPSNKVTEKGKDVELRCDPISGHTALYWYRQSLGQGLEFLIYFQGNSAPDKSGLPSDRFSAERTGGSVSTLTIQRTQQEDSAVYLCASSLGDTYEQYFGPGTRLTVT.

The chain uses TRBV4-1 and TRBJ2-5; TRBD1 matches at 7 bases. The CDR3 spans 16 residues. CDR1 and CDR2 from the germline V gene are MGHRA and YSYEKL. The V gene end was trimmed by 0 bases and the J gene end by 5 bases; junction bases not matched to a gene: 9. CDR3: CASSQDHRGTRETQYF. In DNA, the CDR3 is TGCGCCAGCAGCCAAGATCACAGGGGAACTAGGGAGACCCAGTACTTC.

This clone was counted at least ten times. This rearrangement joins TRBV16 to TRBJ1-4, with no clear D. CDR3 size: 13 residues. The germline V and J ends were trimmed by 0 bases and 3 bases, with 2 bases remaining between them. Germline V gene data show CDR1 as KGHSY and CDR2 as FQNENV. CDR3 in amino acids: CASSQSSNEKLFF. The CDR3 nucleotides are TGTGCCAGCAGCCAATCATCTAATGAAAAACTGTTTTTT.

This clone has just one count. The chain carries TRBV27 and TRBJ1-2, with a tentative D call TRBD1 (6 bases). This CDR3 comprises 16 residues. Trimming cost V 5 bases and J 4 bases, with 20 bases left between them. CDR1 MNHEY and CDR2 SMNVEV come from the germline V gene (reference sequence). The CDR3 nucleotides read TGTGCCAGCAGTCCCGACGACTCCGGGGGGGCCTATGGCTACACCTTC. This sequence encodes CASSPDDSGGAYGYTF.

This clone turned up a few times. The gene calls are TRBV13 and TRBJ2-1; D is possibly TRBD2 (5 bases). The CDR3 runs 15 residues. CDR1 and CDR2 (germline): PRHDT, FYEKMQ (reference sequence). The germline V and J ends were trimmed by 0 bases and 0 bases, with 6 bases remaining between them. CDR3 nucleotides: TGTGCCAGCAGCTTAGGAAGCGGCTCCTACAATGAGCAGTTCTTC. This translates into CASSLGSGSYNEQFF.

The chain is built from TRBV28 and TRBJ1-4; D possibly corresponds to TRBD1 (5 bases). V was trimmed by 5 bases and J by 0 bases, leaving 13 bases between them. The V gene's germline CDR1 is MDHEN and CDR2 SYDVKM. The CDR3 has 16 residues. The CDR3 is CASSPGTVATNEKLFF. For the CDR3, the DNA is TGTGCCAGCAGTCCGGGGACGGTTGCAACTAATGAAAAACTGTTTTTT.

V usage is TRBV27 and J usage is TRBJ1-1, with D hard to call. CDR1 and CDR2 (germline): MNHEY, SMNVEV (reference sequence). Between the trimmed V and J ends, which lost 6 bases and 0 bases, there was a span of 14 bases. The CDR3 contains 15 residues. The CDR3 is CASSPMRALNTEAFF. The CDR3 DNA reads TGTGCCAGCAGCCCAATGCGGGCTCTGAACACTGAAGCTTTCTTT.

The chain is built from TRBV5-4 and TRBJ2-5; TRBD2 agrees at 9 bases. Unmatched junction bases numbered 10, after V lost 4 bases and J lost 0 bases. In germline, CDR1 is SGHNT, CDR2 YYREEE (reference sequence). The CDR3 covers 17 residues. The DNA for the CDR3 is TGTGCCAGCAGCCCAAGAGGGACTAGCAAGTACCAAGAGACCCAGTACTTC. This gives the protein CASSPRGTSKYQETQYF.